The 11 T cell receptor beta chains below come from one sample, sequenced in a study of T cells after yellow fever vaccination. Using its own MiXCR run on the 5' RACE reads, TCRdb lists one record per CDR3 protein. The sample contains 500,000 to 650,000 distinct CDR3 sequences, roughly an eighth of which appear only once. The sample in question was PBMCs, obtained on the day of the yellow fever booster vaccination. Receptors were obtained from a man aged 30-40 years who received the YFV17D yellow fever vaccine.

This clonotype was detected only a few times. The CDR3 DNA follows: TGTGCCACCAGTGCCTCAGATACGCAGTATTTT. Amino acids: CATSASDTQYF. The chain combines TRBV24-1 with TRBJ2-3; no definite D call. This CDR3 spans 11 amino acids. V was shortened by 5 bases and J by 4 bases, with 3 bases between the two germline ends. Germline CDR1 is KGHDR and CDR2 is SFDVKD.

This rearrangement joins TRBV9 to TRBJ2-2; 9 bases align to TRBD2. Germline V lookup: CDR1 SGDLS, CDR2 YYNGEE. V lost 4 bases to trimming and J lost 2 bases; unmatched junction nucleotides: 9. The CDR3 has 17 amino acids. The CDR3 region has the DNA TGTGCCAGCAGCTTAGCGGGAGCCCAGAGTAACACCGGGGAGCTGTTTTTT. Protein product: CASSLAGAQSNTGELFF.

CDR3 sequence reads: CASSLDSIADQPQHF. The CDR3 coding sequence is TGTGCCAGCAGCTTGGACAGTATAGCGGATCAGCCCCAGCATTTT. This chain connects TRBV7-2 to TRBJ1-5; D may be TRBD1 (6 bases). This CDR3 is 15 amino acids long. The germline V gene has CDR1 SGHTA and CDR2 FQGNSA. The V and J ends lost 3 bases and 5 bases respectively, with 14 bases between them.

The CDR3 DNA reads as TGTGCCAGCAGTTTTAATCTCGGGGGCCCAGAGACCCAGTACTTC. Its protein is CASSFNLGGPETQYF. The chain joins TRBV12-3 or TRBV12-4 to TRBJ2-5, with D perhaps assigned TRBD1 or TRBD2 (6 bases each). Trimming took off 3 bases at V and 4 bases at J, with 15 bases between the two ends. The CDR3 totals 15 residues.

This clonotype was picked up a small number of times. This chain joins TRBV12-3 or TRBV12-4 and TRBJ2-2, with 10 bases fitting TRBD2. V lost 7 bases, J lost 4 bases, and 6 bases stayed unmatched. CDR3 length: 15 amino acids. The CDR3 sequence is CASNPAGGPTGELFF. As DNA, the CDR3 is TGTGCCAGCAACCCAGCGGGAGGGCCCACCGGGGAGCTGTTTTTT.

This sequence joins TRBV20-1 and TRBJ2-3, with 11 bases matching TRBD2. Germline V lookup: CDR1 DFQATT, CDR2 SNEGSKA (reference sequence). The CDR3 covers 16 residues. The junction had 9 bases not matched to a gene; V was cut back by 3 bases and J by 4 bases. The DNA for the CDR3 is TGCAGTGCTAGCGGGAGACTAGCGGGGAAGGCAGATACGCAGTATTTT. As protein: CSASGRLAGKADTQYF.

The genes are TRBV9 and TRBJ2-2; TRBD2 agrees at 7 bases. Germline CDR1 is SGDLS and CDR2 is YYNGEE. V was clipped by 3 bases and J by 6 bases; unmatched bases: 5. The CDR3 is made up of 14 amino acids. The CDR3 bases are TGTGCCAGCAGCGGAGCGGGATCATCCGGGGAGCTGTTTTTT. This sequence encodes CASSGAGSSGELFF.

This clonotype was counted only a few times. The J gene is TRBJ2-7, the V gene TRBV6-5; D may be TRBD1 or TRBD2 (5 bases each). V was clipped by 2 bases and J by 0 bases, with 8 bases between them. This CDR3 is built from 14 residues. Germline CDR1 is MNHEY and CDR2 is SVGAGI. As DNA, the CDR3 is TGTGCCAGCAGTTACATGGGACGCTCCTACGAGCAGTACTTC. As protein: CASSYMGRSYEQYF.

The gene calls are TRBV5-4 and TRBJ2-1; 7 bases agree with TRBD2. CDR1 is SGHNT and CDR2 is YYREEE in the germline V gene (reference sequence). The CDR3 covers 13 residues. Losses at the gene ends were 4 bases for V and 10 bases for J; bases not matched to a gene: 8. The CDR3 nucleotides read TGTGCCAGCAGCCCGGAACTAGCGAACGAGCAGTTCTTC. It specifies CASSPELANEQFF.

This clonotype was detected a few times. V is TRBV19 and J is TRBJ2-1; D may be TRBD2 (6 bases). The CDR3 contains 14 residues. Germline CDR1 and CDR2: LNHDA and SQIVND (reference sequence). Trimming cost V 3 bases and J 4 bases, with 10 bases left between them. CDR3 sequence: CASSISSGYNEQFF. The CDR3 nucleotides are TGTGCCAGTAGTATCTCCAGCGGGTACAATGAGCAGTTCTTC.

This sequence joins TRBV7-8 and TRBJ2-3; no clear D gene. This CDR3 region has 15 residues. Trimming stripped 2 bases from V and 2 bases from J, with 11 bases between. Germline CDR1 SGHVS, CDR2 FQNEAQ. The CDR3 here is CASSLTLEFTDTQYF. Here the CDR3 DNA reads TGTGCCAGCAGCTTAACGCTCGAGTTCACAGATACGCAGTATTTT.